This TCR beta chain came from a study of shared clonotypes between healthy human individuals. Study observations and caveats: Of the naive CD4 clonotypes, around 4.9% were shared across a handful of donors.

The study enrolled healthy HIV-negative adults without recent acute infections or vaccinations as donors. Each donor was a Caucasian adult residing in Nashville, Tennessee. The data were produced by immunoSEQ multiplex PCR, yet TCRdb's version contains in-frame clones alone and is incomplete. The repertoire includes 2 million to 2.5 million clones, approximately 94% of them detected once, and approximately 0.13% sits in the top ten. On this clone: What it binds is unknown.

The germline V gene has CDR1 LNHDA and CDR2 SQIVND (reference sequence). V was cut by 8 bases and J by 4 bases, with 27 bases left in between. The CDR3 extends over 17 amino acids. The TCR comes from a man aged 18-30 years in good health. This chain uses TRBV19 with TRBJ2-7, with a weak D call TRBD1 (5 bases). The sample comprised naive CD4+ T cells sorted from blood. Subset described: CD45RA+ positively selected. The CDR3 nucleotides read TGTGCCAGTGAGCCGGAAGGGGCGTACCCCGAATCTTACGAGCAGTACTTC. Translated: CASEPEGAYPESYEQYF.